This note documents a single T cell receptor (beta chain) sequence. The CDR3 totals 15 residues. V was shortened by 4 bases and J by 0 bases, with 11 bases between the two germline ends. The germline V gene encodes CDR1 SGHDT and CDR2 YYEEEE. This sample was taken from a study of shared clonotypes between healthy human individuals. About the study: With ages of 18 to 49, the donors were a couple of women and a few men.

Genomic DNA of each subset was evenly split across several immunoSEQ plates. Assay used: immunoSEQ multiplex PCR; TCRdb lists only in-frame clones, some missing. The sample lists around 690,000 clones, less than 95% occurring once. The chain links TRBV5-6 to TRBJ2-1; tentatively, D is TRBD2 (5 bases). The TCR sequence derives from a man aged 18 to 35 in good health. Some clones in this sample may be carry-over from other donors' samples. Sequencing was done on a sample of memory CD8+ T cells from PBMCs. Subset denoted: CD45RO+ cells pooled with CCR7-negative TemRA cells. The CDR3 reads CASSTDWGSYNEQFF. The DNA for the CDR3 is TGTGCCAGCAGCACGGACTGGGGCTCCTACAATGAGCAGTTCTTC. Drawing the rest from reference TRBV5-6 and TRBJ2-1, the complete variable domain is DAGVTQSPTHLIKTRGQQVTLRCSPKSGHDTVSWYQQALGQGPQFIFQYYEEEERQRGNFPDRFSGHQFPNYSSELNVNALLLGDSALYLCASSTDWGSYNEQFFGPGTRLTVL.